This entry is about one TCR beta chain. Its antigen is undetermined. The data originate from a study of T cell repertoires in cytomegalovirus infection. Study in general: The authors relied on CMV epitopes, both recently identified HLA-C-restricted and well-studied HLA-B-restricted. Carrying CMV and the relevant HLA type showed in public TCR beta signatures. Whole-study findings and limits: Ex vivo responses were dominated by HLA-C-restricted CMV-specific TCR beta clonotypes. CMV carriers having the relevant HLA were flagged by cumulative public TCR beta family frequency.

MiXCR, run by TCRdb on the reads, gives a single entry per CDR3 protein. The table lists around 710,000 distinct CDR3 sequences, around 29% of them singletons. Unmatched junction bases numbered 6, after V lost 3 bases and J lost 4 bases. Germline CDR1 reads WNHNN; CDR2 reads SYGVQD (reference sequence). This CDR3 spans 15 amino acids. The source material was cultured CD8+ T cells from PBMCs, sampled from culture after CMV antigen stimulation. The TCR sequence derives from a human donor in good health (CMV status not recorded). Some clones in this sample may be carry-over from other donors' samples. This chain joins TRBV10-1 and TRBJ2-7, with 10 bases that match TRBD2. The CDR3 region is CASSELAGLSYEQYF. The DNA of the CDR3 is TGCGCCAGCAGTGAACTAGCGGGGCTCTCTTACGAGCAGTACTTC.